Below, 9 T cell receptor beta chains from the same sample are listed, as sequenced in a study of T cells in tumors after PD-1 blockade. Sequencing was performed with immunoSEQ multiplex PCR; in TCRdb, only in-frame clones are kept and a portion is missing. The sample lists almost 8,500 clones, 62% occurring once. The time point denotes: second of two post-therapy site-matched biopsies about 2 months apart. Sequencing used tumor tissue, obtained after anti-PD-1 treatment. Receptors were obtained from a human donor with basal cell carcinoma.

This chain joins TRBV2 and TRBJ1-5; D unclear. From germline, CDR1 is SNHLY and CDR2 FYNNEI. V shed 4 bases and J shed 1 base, with 8 bases lying between them. The length of the CDR3 is 14 residues. The CDR3 spells CASSVSESNQPQHF. CDR3 sequence (DNA): TGTGCCAGCAGTGTTTCTGAAAGCAATCAGCCCCAGCATTTT.

This chain joins TRBV2 and TRBJ2-1; perhaps TRBD2 as D (6 bases). The V gene's germline CDR1 is SNHLY and CDR2 FYNNEI. V gave up 2 bases and J gave up 4 bases, with 15 bases separating them. The CDR3 is made up of 16 amino acids. The CDR3 nucleotides are TGTGCCAGCAGTGAACCCAGGACTACTACTTACAATGAGCAGTTCTTC. This gives the protein CASSEPRTTTYNEQFF.

This chain links TRBV6-5 with TRBJ1-3, with 7 bases lining up with TRBD1. V was pared by 6 bases and J by 4 bases, with 9 bases of the junction left unmatched. The CDR3 loop spans 15 amino acids. Per germline, CDR1 MNHEY and CDR2 SVGAGI. CDR3 amino acids: CASSSLGGPGNTIYF. CDR3 coding DNA: TGTGCCAGCAGCTCTCTAGGGGGCCCGGGAAACACCATATATTTT.

The V and J genes are TRBV1 and TRBJ2-5; no DNA check was done on the table's D call, TRBD2. TRBV1 is a pseudogene. The CDR3 is 16 residues long. CDR3 bases: TGCACCAGCAGGCCAACTAGCGGGGGCTCTCAGGAGACCCAGTACTTC. Translating it yields CTSRPTSGGSQETQYF.

The chain uses TRBV5-1 and TRBJ2-5; TRBD1 matches at 7 bases. CDR1 is SGHRS, CDR2 YFSETQ, per germline. CDR3 size: 14 residues. Losses at the gene ends were 0 bases for V and 5 bases for J; bases not matched to a gene: 4. CDR3 residues: CASSLDRGEETQYF. DNA for the CDR3: TGCGCCAGCAGCTTGGACAGGGGCGAGGAGACCCAGTACTTC.

The chain is built from TRBV7-2 and TRBJ1-1; D unresolved. The V end was cut by 1 base, the J end by 7 bases, with 10 bases between. The CDR3 has 13 amino acids. CDR1 SGHTA and CDR2 FQGNSA come from the germline V gene. The CDR3 sequence: CASSLGGRGEAFF. The CDR3 region has the DNA TGTGCCAGCAGCTTAGGAGGGCGGGGTGAAGCTTTCTTT.

This clone was recorded a few times. V is TRBV19 and J is TRBJ1-2; the D gene is possibly TRBD1 (5 bases). Trimming left V 5 bases short and J 2 bases short, with 12 bases between. The CDR3 runs 14 residues. Germline loops: CDR1 LNHDA, CDR2 SQIVND (reference sequence). The CDR3 nucleotides read TGTGCCAGTAGTTCCACAGGTGACAACTATGGCTACACCTTC. Translating gives CASSSTGDNYGYTF.

The V call is TRBV27, the J call TRBJ1-1, with D unresolved. Looked up from germline, CDR1 is MNHEY and CDR2 is SMNVEV (reference sequence). The CDR3 spans 13 residues. Trimming pared 6 bases from V and 8 bases from J, leaving 16 bases between. The CDR3 DNA reads TGTGCCAGCAGCCGTAGAGCGGACCCCGAAGCTTTCTTT. Translated, it gives CASSRRADPEAFF.

This clone was detected once. V usage is TRBV30 and J usage is TRBJ1-6, with TRBD1 matching 8 bases. Looked up from germline, CDR1 is GTSNPN and CDR2 is SVGIG (reference sequence). The CDR3 is 15 amino acids. Trimming took 0 bases from V and 9 from J; bases not matched to a gene: 7. The CDR3 protein is CAWSVDGQGGSPLHF. CDR3 nucleotides: TGTGCCTGGAGTGTAGATGGACAGGGAGGTTCACCCCTCCACTTT.